Below, 16 T cell receptor beta chains from the same sample are listed, as sequenced in a study of CD8 T cells in Susac syndrome. Random hexamers primed reverse transcription of 0.5 to 1 ug RNA. TCRdb processed the immunoSEQ multiplex PCR reads anew with MiXCR; each CDR3 protein has one entry. The repertoire holds some 250,000 distinct CDR3 sequences, with about 96% as singletons. The sequencing input was CD4+ T cells from PBMCs. These receptors were collected from a human donor with Susac syndrome.

This chain uses TRBV3-1 with TRBJ2-2; D might be TRBD2 (5 bases). Trimming left V 2 bases short and J 5 bases short, with 9 bases between. CDR3 length equals 14 residues. Germline V gene sequence: CDR1 LGHDT, CDR2 YNNKEL (reference sequence). CDR3 DNA sequence: TGTGCCAGCAGCCAACGGGGATGGACCGGGGAGCTGTTTTTT. Amino acids: CASSQRGWTGELFF.

This sequence joins TRBV20-1 and TRBJ2-1; TRBD2 aligns across 9 bases. Trimming took 3 bases from V and 3 from J; bases not matched to a gene: 9. This CDR3 is 16 amino acids long. CDR1 is DFQATT, CDR2 SNEGSKA, per germline (reference sequence). This CDR3 is CSARDLTSGLYNEQFF. The CDR3 DNA reads as TGCAGTGCTAGGGACTTAACTAGCGGGCTCTACAATGAGCAGTTCTTC.

V gene TRBV28 combines with J gene TRBJ2-4, with D possibly TRBD2 on 6 matching bases. Germline V gene data show CDR1 as MDHEN and CDR2 as SYDVKM. Trimming took 5 bases from V and 9 from J, leaving 20 bases between them. The CDR3 length is 15 residues. The CDR3 nucleotides read TGTGCCAGCAGTCCCCCCCGGGGACTCCCTGGCATTCAGTACTTC. Its protein is CASSPPRGLPGIQYF.

The chain carries TRBV3-1 and TRBJ2-7; D is uncertain. Trimming removed 4 bases from V and 6 bases from J, with 13 bases in between. Per the germline V gene, CDR1 is LGHDT and CDR2 is YNNKEL (reference sequence). This CDR3 is 13 amino acids long. The CDR3 region is CASSLGPSGEQYF. In DNA, the CDR3 is TGTGCCAGCAGCCTAGGCCCTTCGGGCGAGCAGTACTTC.

V and J are TRBV20-1 and TRBJ1-5; TRBD1 might be the D (6 bases). Between the trimmed V and J ends, which lost 6 bases and 11 bases, there was a span of 20 bases. Germline lookup yields CDR1 DFQATT and CDR2 SNEGSKA (reference sequence). The CDR3 spans 13 residues. The CDR3 is CSAEGGGDDAQHF. The CDR3 DNA reads TGCAGTGCCGAGGGAGGGGGTGATGACGCCCAGCATTTT.

This clonotype was seen a single time. The V call is TRBV15, the J call TRBJ2-5, with D unclear. V was cut by 3 bases and J by 5 bases, with 16 bases left in between. Per germline, CDR1 LNHNV and CDR2 YYDKDF (reference sequence). The CDR3 has 15 amino acids. The CDR3 loop is CATSRGNGFKETQYF. The CDR3 DNA follows: TGTGCCACCAGCAGGGGCAATGGCTTCAAGGAGACCCAGTACTTC. Looking up the rest from reference TRBV15 and TRBJ2-5 gives the full variable domain: DAMVIQNPRYQVTQFGKPVTLSCSQTLNHNVMYWYQQKSSQAPKLLFHYYDKDFNNEADTPDNFQSRRPNTSFCFLDIRSPGLGDTAMYLCATSRGNGFKETQYFGPGTRLLVL.

This chain links TRBV15 with TRBJ1-2; no clear D. The CDR3 sequence is 14 residues long. CDR1 and CDR2 (germline): LNHNV, YYDKDF (reference sequence). Trimming left V 0 bases short and J 1 base short, with 6 bases between. This CDR3 is CATSRDRGNYGYTF. The CDR3 DNA reads TGTGCCACCAGCAGAGATCGGGGTAACTATGGCTACACCTTC. The variable domain in full, with the rest retrieved from reference TRBV15 and TRBJ1-2, is DAMVIQNPRYQVTQFGKPVTLSCSQTLNHNVMYWYQQKSSQAPKLLFHYYDKDFNNEADTPDNFQSRRPNTSFCFLDIRSPGLGDTAMYLCATSRDRGNYGYTFGSGTRLTVV.

V is TRBV4-2 and J is TRBJ2-5; D may be TRBD1 (6 bases). Germline lookup yields CDR1 LGHNA and CDR2 YNFKEQ. The length of the CDR3 is 15 residues. V lost 1 base to trimming and J lost 2 bases, with 11 bases between them. This CDR3 reads CASSQVTGQQETQYF. The CDR3 DNA is TGTGCCAGCAGCCAAGTGACCGGACAGCAAGAGACCCAGTACTTC.

The chain employs TRBV28 and TRBJ1-2; D is uncertain. This CDR3 spans 12 amino acids. The ends were cut back, 3 bases at V and 8 bases at J, with 10 bases in the middle. Germline values: CDR1 MDHEN, CDR2 SYDVKM. The CDR3 is CASSFSGSGYTF. The DNA of the CDR3 is TGTGCCAGCAGTTTCTCGGGAAGCGGCTACACCTTC.

The chain couples TRBV21-1 to TRBJ2-1. TRBV21-1 is a known pseudogene. The CDR3 is 10 amino acids. The CDR3 sequence is CASDYNEQFF. In DNA, the CDR3 is TGTGCCAGCGACTACAATGAGCAGTTCTTC.

The chain carries TRBV7-2 and TRBJ1-5, with D unresolved. Between the trimmed V and J ends, which lost 4 bases and 2 bases, there was a span of 15 bases. Germline V lookup: CDR1 SGHTA, CDR2 FQGNSA. The CDR3 consists of 16 residues. For the CDR3, the DNA is TGTGCCAGCAGCTCTCGCGCACTCCTGGGCAATCAGCCCCAGCATTTT. As protein: CASSSRALLGNQPQHF.

V usage is TRBV7-8 and J usage is TRBJ1-2; D call uncertain. The CDR3 spans 13 residues. Germline loops: CDR1 SGHVS, CDR2 FQNEAQ. V was pared by 5 bases and J by 6 bases, with 13 bases between. The CDR3 DNA follows: TGTGCCAGCAGCCCGAATACAAGGGATGGCTACACCTTC. Protein product: CASSPNTRDGYTF.

The V gene is TRBV15, the J gene TRBJ1-2; no clear D. The V gene lost 2 bases and the J gene lost 3 bases, with 10 bases spanning the gap. Germline V lookup: CDR1 LNHNV, CDR2 YYDKDF (reference sequence). The CDR3 extends over 14 amino acids. This CDR3 is CATSRNSVYYGYTF. The CDR3, as DNA: TGTGCCACCAGCAGAAACAGTGTATACTATGGCTACACCTTC.

The chain joins TRBV19 to TRBJ2-7; D unresolved. Germline CDR1 reads LNHDA; CDR2 reads SQIVND (reference sequence). V was pared by 4 bases and J by 0 bases, with 16 bases between. This CDR3 spans 16 amino acids. CDR3 residues: CASSTPRRASSYEQYF. The CDR3 bases are TGTGCCAGTAGTACCCCCCGACGGGCCAGCTCCTACGAGCAGTACTTC.

The rearrangement joins TRBV11-2 to TRBJ2-5; D is unresolved. The length of the CDR3 is 15 residues. Germline loops: CDR1 SGHAT, CDR2 FQNNGV. V gave up 5 bases and J gave up 5 bases, with 18 bases separating them. The CDR3 here is CASSRWVSVLETQYF. CDR3 coding DNA: TGTGCCAGCAGCCGCTGGGTGTCCGTCCTGGAGACCCAGTACTTC.

CDR3 amino acids: CASSFTARVEQYF. As DNA, the CDR3 is TGTGCCAGCAGTTTCACGGCCCGTGTCGAGCAGTACTTC. The chain recombines TRBV12-3 or TRBV12-4 with TRBJ2-7, with unresolved D. V was shortened by 3 bases and J by 6 bases, with 12 bases between the two germline ends. This CDR3 contains 13 residues.